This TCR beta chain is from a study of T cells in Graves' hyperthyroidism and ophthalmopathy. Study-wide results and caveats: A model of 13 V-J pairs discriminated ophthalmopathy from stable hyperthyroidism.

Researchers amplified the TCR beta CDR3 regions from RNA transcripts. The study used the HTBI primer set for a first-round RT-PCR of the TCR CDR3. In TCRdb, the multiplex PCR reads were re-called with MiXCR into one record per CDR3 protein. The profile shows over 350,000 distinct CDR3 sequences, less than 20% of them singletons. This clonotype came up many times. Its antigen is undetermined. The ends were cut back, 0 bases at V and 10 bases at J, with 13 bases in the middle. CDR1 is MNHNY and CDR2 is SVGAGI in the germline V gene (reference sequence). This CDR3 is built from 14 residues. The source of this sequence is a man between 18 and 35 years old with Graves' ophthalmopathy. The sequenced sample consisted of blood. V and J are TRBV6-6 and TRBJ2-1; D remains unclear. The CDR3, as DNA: TGTGCCAGCAGTTACTCCATGGGCCCGACAGAGCAGTTCTTC. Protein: CASSYSMGPTEQFF.